Listed below are T cell receptor beta chains from one sample, sequenced in a study of control samples from healthy donors and cancer patients. TCRdb's copy holds only in-frame clones and misses some; the assay was immunoSEQ multiplex PCR. The table records 130,000 or so clones, 80% to 95% of them present only once. The sequencing sample was made of blood. The source of these receptors is a woman aged 50 to 65 in good health. Both conserved end residues are part of each CDR3. The order of the fields is J gene, D gene, clone size, V gene, CDR3 protein, CDR3 DNA. The D gene is left open where the match is weak. Clone size is stated in some rows and not others, as once, few, many or a class when expanded.

TRBJ1-1	-	-	TRBV6-2/TRBV6-3	CASRPPGLVNTEAFF	TGTGCCAGCAGGCCTCCGGGGTTGGTGAACACTGAAGCTTTCTTT
TRBJ1-2	-	-	TRBV30	CAWSVLNYGYTF	TGTGCCTGGAGTGTCCTAAACTATGGCTACACCTTC
TRBJ1-1	-	-	TRBV27	CASRSYTEAFF	TGTGCCAGCAGATCCTACACTGAAGCTTTCTTT
TRBJ2-5	-	once	TRBV2	CASSSTRSGETQYF	TGTGCCAGCAGTTCGACTAGATCTGGGGAGACCCAGTACTTC
TRBJ1-1	-	-	TRBV28	CASTTGTQEAFF	TGTGCCAGCACGACAGGAACGCAGGAAGCTTTCTTT
TRBJ1-1	-	-	TRBV30	CAWRTDRHTEAFF	TGTGCCTGGAGGACGGACCGACACACTGAAGCTTTCTTT
TRBJ2-1	-	-	TRBV14	CASSQVGWGAREQFF	TGTGCCAGCAGCCAAGTAGGATGGGGGGCAAGGGAGCAGTTCTTC
TRBJ2-1	-	-	TRBV14	CASSPGPQGEQFF	TGTGCCAGCAGCCCGGGGCCCCAGGGGGAGCAGTTCTTC
TRBJ2-7	TRBD1	-	TRBV6-1	CASSGEQGARPYEQYF	TGTGCCAGCAGTGGGGAACAGGGGGCGCGACCCTACGAGCAGTACTTC
TRBJ2-3	TRBD2	-	TRBV4-2	CASSQDWGGGDTQYF	TGTGCCAGCAGCCAAGATTGGGGGGGAGGGGATACGCAGTATTTT
TRBJ1-2	-	-	TRBV29-1	CSVDRTGYDYGYTF	TGCAGCGTTGACCGCACAGGGTATGACTATGGCTACACCTTC
TRBJ1-1	-	once	TRBV28	CASSWPSWGHRAEAFF	TGTGCCAGCAGTTGGCCCAGTTGGGGGCATCGCGCTGAAGCTTTCTTT
TRBJ2-1	-	-	TRBV21-1	CASSKEGIKGSSYNEQFF	TGTGCCAGCAGCAAAGAGGGGATCAAGGGGAGCTCCTACAATGAGCAGTTCTTC
TRBJ2-5	-	-	TRBV2	CASSALIGYQETQYF	TGTGCCAGCAGTGCCCTGATCGGGTACCAAGAGACCCAGTACTTC
TRBJ2-5	-	-	TRBV3-1/TRBV3-2	CASSPEAETQYF	TGTGCCAGCAGCCCAGAAGCAGAGACCCAGTACTTC
TRBJ2-7	-	-	TRBV11-1	CASSLGAASSYEQYF	TGTGCCAGCAGCTTAGGGGCAGCCTCTTCCTACGAGCAGTACTTC
TRBJ1-2	-	-	TRBV9	CASSWDDYGYTF	TGTGCCAGCAGCTGGGACGACTATGGCTACACCTTC
TRBJ2-7	-	-	TRBV7-9	CASSFSYEQYF	TGTGCCAGCAGCTTTTCCTACGAGCAGTACTTC
TRBJ1-2	-	-	TRBV12-3/TRBV12-4	CASTRGGYYTF	TGTGCCAGCACTCGTGGGGGTTATTACACCTTC
TRBJ1-5	-	-	TRBV12-3/TRBV12-4	CASSFSSNQPQHF	TGTGCCAGCAGTTTCAGTAGCAATCAGCCCCAGCATTTT
TRBJ1-3	-	-	TRBV10-2	CASREQLAGNTIYF	TGCGCCAGCAGGGAACAACTGGCTGGAAACACCATATATTTT
TRBJ1-5	TRBD1	-	TRBV4-2	CASSHRTGQSPQHF	TGTGCCAGCAGCCATAGGACAGGGCAATCGCCCCAGCATTTT
TRBJ1-2	-	-	TRBV19	CASRAGSNYGYTF	TGTGCCAGTAGGGCAGGATCGAACTATGGCTACACCTTC
TRBJ2-3	TRBD1	-	TRBV14	CASSHGQGARLYADTQYF	TGTGCCAGCAGCCATGGACAGGGGGCGCGACTATACGCAGATACGCAGTATTTT
TRBJ2-3	TRBD2	-	TRBV5-4	CASSSGGGASSDTQYF	TGTGCCAGCAGCTCTGGCGGGGGGGCCTCGTCAGATACGCAGTATTTT
TRBJ1-4	-	-	TRBV5-1	CASSYGQGSEKLFF	TGCGCCAGCAGCTATGGGCAGGGGAGTGAAAAACTGTTTTTT
TRBJ2-6	-	-	TRBV5-1	CASTLQGSGANVLTF	TGCGCCAGCACCCTACAGGGTTCCGGGGCCAACGTCCTGACTTTC
TRBJ1-2	-	once	TRBV6-5	CASRESGRGNYGYTF	TGTGCCAGCAGGGAGAGCGGGCGCGGCAACTATGGCTACACCTTC
TRBJ1-3	-	once	TRBV5-1	CASSVQGSGNTIYF	TGCGCCAGCAGCGTGCAGGGTTCTGGAAACACCATATATTTT
TRBJ2-5	-	-	TRBV6-5	CASRGTGRIETQYF	TGTGCCAGCAGGGGGACGGGACGCATAGAGACCCAGTACTTC
TRBJ2-7	-	-	TRBV5-6	CASSFSGEQYF	TGTGCCAGCAGCTTCTCGGGGGAGCAGTACTTC
TRBJ1-1	-	-	TRBV2	CASSVLGGNTEAFF	TGTGCCAGCAGTGTTTTAGGGGGGAACACTGAAGCTTTCTTT
TRBJ1-1	-	-	TRBV19	CASSKSDRWGTEAFF	TGTGCCAGTAGTAAGTCGGACAGATGGGGTACTGAAGCTTTCTTT
TRBJ1-2	-	-	TRBV2	CASSGRGDYGYTF	TGTGCCAGCAGTGGGAGAGGGGACTATGGCTACACCTTC
TRBJ2-3	TRBD1	-	TRBV28	CASSSPTGLTDTQYF	TGTGCCAGCAGTTCCCCGACAGGGTTAACAGATACGCAGTATTTT
TRBJ1-1	TRBD1	-	TRBV30	CAWMTGWNTEAFF	TGTGCCTGGATGACAGGGTGGAACACTGAAGCTTTCTTT
TRBJ1-2	-	-	TRBV14	CASSQDLGPDYGYTF	TGTGCCAGCAGCCAAGATTTGGGACCGGACTATGGCTACACCTTC
TRBJ2-7	-	-	TRBV28	CASSPTDRYEQYF	TGTGCCAGCAGTCCAACCGACAGATACGAGCAGTACTTC
TRBJ1-3	-	once	TRBV6-5	CASKAHSGNTIYF	TGTGCCAGCAAAGCCCACTCTGGAAACACCATATATTTT